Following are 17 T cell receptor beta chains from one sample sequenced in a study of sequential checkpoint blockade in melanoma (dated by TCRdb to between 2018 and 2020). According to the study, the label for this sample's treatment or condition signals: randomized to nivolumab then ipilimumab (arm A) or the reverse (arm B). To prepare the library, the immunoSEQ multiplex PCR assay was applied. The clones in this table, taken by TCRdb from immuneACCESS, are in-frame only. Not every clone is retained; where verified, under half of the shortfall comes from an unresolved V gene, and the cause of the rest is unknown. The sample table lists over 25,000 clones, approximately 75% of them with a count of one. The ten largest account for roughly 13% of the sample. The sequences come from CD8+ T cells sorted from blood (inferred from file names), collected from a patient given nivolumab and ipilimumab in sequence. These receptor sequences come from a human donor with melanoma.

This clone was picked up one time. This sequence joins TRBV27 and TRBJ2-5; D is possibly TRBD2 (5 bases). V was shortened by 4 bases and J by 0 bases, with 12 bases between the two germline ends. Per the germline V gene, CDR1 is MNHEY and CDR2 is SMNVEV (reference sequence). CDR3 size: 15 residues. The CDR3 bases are TGTGCCAGCAGTTCAGGAGGCAGGTACCAAGAGACCCAGTACTTC. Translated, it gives CASSSGGRYQETQYF.

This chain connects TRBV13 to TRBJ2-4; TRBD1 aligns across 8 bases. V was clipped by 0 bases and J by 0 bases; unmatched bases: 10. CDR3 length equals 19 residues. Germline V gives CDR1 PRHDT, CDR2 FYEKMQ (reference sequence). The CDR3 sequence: CASSLGDRDSLLAKNIQYF. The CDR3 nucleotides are TGTGCCAGCAGCTTAGGGGACAGGGACTCCCTACTAGCCAAAAACATTCAGTACTTC.

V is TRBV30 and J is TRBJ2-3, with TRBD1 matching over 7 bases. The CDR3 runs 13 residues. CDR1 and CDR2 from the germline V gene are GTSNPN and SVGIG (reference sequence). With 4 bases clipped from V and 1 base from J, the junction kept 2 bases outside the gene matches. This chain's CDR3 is CAWNRGGTDTQYF. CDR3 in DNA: TGTGCCTGGAACAGGGGTGGCACAGATACGCAGTATTTT.

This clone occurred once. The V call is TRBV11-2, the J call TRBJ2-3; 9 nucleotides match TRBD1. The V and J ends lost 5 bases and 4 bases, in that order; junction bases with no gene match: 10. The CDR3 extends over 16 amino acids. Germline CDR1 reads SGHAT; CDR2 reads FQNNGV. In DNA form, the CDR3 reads TGTGCCAGCAGCGTCGGGACAGGGAGATGGTCAGATACGCAGTATTTT. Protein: CASSVGTGRWSDTQYF.

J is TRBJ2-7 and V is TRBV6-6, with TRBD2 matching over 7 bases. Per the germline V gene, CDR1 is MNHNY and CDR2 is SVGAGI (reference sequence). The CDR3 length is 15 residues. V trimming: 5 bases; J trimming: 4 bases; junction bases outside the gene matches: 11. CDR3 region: CASSHPSSSGYEQYF. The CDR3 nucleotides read TGTGCCAGCAGTCACCCTTCCTCTAGCGGATACGAGCAGTACTTC.

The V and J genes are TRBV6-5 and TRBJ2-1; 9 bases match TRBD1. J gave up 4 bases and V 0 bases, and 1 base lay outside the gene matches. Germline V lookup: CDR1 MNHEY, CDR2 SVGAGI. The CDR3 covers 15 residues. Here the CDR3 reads CASSYSQGAYNEQFF. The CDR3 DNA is TGTGCCAGCAGTTACTCACAGGGGGCTTACAATGAGCAGTTCTTC.

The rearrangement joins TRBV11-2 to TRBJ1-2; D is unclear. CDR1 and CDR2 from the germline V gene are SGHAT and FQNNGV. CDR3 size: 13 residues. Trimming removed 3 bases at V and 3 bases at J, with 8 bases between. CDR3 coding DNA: TGTGCCAGCAGCTTGAACAGAGACTATGGCTACACCTTC. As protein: CASSLNRDYGYTF.

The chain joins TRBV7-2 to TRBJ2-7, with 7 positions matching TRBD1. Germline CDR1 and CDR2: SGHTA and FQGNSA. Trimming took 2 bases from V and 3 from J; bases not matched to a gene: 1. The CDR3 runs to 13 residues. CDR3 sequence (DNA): TGTGCCAGCAGCTTAACAGGGGTCTACGAGCAGTACTTC. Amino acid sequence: CASSLTGVYEQYF.

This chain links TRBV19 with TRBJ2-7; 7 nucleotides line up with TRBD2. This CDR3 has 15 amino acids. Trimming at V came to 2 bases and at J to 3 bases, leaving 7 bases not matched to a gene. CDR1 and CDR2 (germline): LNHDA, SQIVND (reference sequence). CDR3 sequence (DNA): TGTGCCAGTAGTATAACGACTAGCTTGTTCTACGAGCAGTACTTC. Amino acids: CASSITTSLFYEQYF.

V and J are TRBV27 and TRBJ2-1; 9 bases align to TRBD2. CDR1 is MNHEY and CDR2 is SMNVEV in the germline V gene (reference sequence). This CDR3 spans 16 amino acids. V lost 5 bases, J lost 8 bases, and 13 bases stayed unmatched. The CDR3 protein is CASSLSGGLLHDEQFF. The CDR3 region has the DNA TGTGCCAGCAGTCTTAGCGGGGGTCTCCTCCACGATGAGCAGTTCTTC.

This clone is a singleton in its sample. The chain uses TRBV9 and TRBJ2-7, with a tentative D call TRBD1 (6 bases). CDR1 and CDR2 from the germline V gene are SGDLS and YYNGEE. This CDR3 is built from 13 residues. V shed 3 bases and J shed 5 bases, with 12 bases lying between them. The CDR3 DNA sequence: TGTGCCAGCAGCGAGGAACAGGGAGACGAGCAGTACTTC. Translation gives CASSEEQGDEQYF.

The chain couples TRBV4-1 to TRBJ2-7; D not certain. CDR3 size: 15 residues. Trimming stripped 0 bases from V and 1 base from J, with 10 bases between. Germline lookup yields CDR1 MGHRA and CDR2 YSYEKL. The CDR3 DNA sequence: TGCGCCAGCAGCCAAGATAAGTCAGATTCCTACGAGCAGTACTTC. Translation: CASSQDKSDSYEQYF.

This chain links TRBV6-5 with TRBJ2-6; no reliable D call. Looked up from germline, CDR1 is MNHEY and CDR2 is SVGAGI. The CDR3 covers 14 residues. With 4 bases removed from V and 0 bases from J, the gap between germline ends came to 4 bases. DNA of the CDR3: TGTGCCAGCAGTTTTCACTCTGGGGCCAACGTCCTGACTTTC. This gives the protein CASSFHSGANVLTF.

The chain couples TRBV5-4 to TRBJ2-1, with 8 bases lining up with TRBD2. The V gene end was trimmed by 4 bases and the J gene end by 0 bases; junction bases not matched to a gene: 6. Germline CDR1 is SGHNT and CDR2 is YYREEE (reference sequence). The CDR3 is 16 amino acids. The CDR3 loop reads CASSPPGGGSYNEQFF. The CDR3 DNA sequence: TGTGCCAGCAGCCCTCCCGGGGGGGGCTCCTACAATGAGCAGTTCTTC.

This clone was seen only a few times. In DNA, the CDR3 is TGTGCCAGTACGCGGGGGGGCGGGTATACGCAGTATTTT. Encoded protein: CASTRGGGYTQYF. The chain links TRBV6-5 to TRBJ2-3; TRBD2 aligns across 9 bases. There are 13 residues in the CDR3. Germline V lookup: CDR1 MNHEY, CDR2 SVGAGI. V dropped 9 bases and J dropped 7; count of bases not matched to a gene: 8.

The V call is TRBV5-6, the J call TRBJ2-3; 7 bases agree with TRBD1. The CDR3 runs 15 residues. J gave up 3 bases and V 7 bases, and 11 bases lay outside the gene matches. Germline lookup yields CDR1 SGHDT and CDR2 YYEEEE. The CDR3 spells CASGLRGRGTDTQYF. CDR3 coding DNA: TGTGCCAGCGGACTCCGTGGCAGGGGGACAGATACGCAGTATTTT.

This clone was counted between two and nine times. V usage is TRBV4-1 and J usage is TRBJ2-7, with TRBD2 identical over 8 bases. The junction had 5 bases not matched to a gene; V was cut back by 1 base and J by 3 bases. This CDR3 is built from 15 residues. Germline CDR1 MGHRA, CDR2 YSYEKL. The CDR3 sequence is CASSQGASGLYEQYF. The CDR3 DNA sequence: TGCGCCAGCAGCCAAGGGGCTAGCGGGCTCTACGAGCAGTACTTC.